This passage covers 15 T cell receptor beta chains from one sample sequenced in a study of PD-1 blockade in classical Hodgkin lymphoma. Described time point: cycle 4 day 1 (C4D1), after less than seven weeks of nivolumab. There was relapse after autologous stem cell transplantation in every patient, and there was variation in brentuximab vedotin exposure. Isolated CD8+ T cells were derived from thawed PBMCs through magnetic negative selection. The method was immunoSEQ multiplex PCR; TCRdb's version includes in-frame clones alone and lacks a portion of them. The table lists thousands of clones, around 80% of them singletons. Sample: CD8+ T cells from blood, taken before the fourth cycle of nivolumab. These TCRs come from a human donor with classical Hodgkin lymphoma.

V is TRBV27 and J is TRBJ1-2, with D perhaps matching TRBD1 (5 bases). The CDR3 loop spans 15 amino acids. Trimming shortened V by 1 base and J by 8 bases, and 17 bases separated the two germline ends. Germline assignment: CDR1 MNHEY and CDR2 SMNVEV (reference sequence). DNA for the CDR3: TGTGCCAGCAGTTTATTGGCCGGGAGCCAGGGCGGCTACACCTTC. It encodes CASSLLAGSQGGYTF.

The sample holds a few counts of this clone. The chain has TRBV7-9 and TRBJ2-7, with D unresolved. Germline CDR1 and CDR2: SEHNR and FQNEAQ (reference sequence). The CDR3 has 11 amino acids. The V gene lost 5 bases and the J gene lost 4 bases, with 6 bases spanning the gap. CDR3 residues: CASSPGYEQYF. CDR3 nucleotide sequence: TGTGCCAGCAGCCCCGGTTACGAGCAGTACTTC.

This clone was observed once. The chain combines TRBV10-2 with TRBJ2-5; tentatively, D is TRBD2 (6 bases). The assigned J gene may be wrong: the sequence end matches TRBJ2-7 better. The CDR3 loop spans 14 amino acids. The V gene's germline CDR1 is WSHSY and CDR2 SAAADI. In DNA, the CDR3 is TGCGCCAGCGAGGGGACTTCAAGCTCCTACGAGCAGTACTTC. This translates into CASEGTSSSYEQYF.

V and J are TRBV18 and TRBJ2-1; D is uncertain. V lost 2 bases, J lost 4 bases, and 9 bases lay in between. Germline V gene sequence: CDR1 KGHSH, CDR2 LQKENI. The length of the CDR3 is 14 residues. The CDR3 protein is CASSPRHGYNEQFF. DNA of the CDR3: TGTGCCAGCTCACCAAGGCATGGATACAATGAGCAGTTCTTC.

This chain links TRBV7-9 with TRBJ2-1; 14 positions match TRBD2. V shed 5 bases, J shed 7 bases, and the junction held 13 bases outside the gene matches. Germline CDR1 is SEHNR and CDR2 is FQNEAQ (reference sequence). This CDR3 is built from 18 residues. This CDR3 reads CASSLGLAGVAPGNEQFF. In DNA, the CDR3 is TGTGCCAGCAGCCTGGGACTAGCGGGGGTCGCCCCCGGGAATGAGCAGTTCTTC.

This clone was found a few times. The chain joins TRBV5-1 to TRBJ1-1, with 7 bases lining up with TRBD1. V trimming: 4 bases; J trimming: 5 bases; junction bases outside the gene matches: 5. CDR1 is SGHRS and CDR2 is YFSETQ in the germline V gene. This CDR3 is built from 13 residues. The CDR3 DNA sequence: TGCGCCAGCAGCCTGCCAGGGGGGACTGAAGCTTTCTTT. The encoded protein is CASSLPGGTEAFF.

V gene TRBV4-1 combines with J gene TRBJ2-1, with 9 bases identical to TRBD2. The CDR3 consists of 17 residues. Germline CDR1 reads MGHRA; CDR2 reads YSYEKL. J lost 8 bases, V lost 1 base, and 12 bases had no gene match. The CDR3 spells CASSQGAWRGGQYEQFF. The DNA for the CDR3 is TGCGCCAGCAGCCAAGGGGCGTGGCGGGGGGGCCAGTATGAGCAGTTCTTC.

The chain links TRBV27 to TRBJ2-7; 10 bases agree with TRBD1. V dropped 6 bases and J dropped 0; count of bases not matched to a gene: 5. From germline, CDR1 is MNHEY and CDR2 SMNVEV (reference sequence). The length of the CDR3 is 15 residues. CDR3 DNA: TGTGCCAGCAGCCAGACAGGGGGCAGCTCCTACGAGCAGTACTTC. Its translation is CASSQTGGSSYEQYF.

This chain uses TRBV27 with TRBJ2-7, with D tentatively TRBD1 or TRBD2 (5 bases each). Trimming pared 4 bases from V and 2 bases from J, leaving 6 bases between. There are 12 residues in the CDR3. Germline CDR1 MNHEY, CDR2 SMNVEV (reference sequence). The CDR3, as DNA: TGTGCCAGCAGTTCGGGGCCCTACGAGCAGTACTTC. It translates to CASSSGPYEQYF.

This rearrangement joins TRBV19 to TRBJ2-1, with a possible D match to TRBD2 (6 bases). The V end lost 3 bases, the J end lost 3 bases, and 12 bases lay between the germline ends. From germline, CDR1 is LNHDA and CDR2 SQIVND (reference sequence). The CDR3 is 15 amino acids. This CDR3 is CASSMASGFYNEQFF. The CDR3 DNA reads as TGTGCCAGTAGTATGGCAAGCGGGTTCTACAATGAGCAGTTCTTC.

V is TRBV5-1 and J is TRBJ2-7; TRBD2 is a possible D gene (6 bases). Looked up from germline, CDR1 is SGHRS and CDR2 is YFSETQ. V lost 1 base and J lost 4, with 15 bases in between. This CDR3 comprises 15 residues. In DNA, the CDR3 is TGCGCCAGCAGCTTGCTTTTGGGGGGAGAATACGAGCAGTACTTC. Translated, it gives CASSLLLGGEYEQYF.

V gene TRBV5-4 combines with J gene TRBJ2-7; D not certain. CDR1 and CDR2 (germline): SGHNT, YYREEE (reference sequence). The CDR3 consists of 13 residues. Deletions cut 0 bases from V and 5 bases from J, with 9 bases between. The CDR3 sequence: CASSLGWRNEQYF. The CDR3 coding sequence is TGTGCCAGCAGCTTGGGCTGGCGGAACGAGCAGTACTTC.

DNA for the CDR3: TGTGCCAGCAGCTTACTAGCAACTAATGAAAAACTGTTTTTT. Amino acids: CASSLLATNEKLFF. The J gene is TRBJ1-4, the V gene TRBV7-9; D unclear. The V end lost 2 bases, the J end lost 0 bases, and 4 bases lay between the germline ends. From germline, CDR1 is SEHNR and CDR2 FQNEAQ (reference sequence). CDR3 length: 14 amino acids.

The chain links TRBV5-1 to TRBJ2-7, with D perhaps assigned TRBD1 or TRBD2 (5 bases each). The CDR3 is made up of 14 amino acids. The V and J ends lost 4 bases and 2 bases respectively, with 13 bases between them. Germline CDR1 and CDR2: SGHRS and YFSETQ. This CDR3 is CASSIGTLTYEQYF. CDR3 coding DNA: TGCGCCAGCAGCATCGGGACCTTAACCTACGAGCAGTACTTC. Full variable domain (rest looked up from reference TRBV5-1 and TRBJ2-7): KAGVTQTPRYLIKTRGQQVTLSCSPISGHRSVSWYQQTPGQGLQFLFEYFSETQRNKGNFPGRFSGRQFSNSRSEMNVSTLELGDSALYLCASSIGTLTYEQYFGPGTRLTVT.

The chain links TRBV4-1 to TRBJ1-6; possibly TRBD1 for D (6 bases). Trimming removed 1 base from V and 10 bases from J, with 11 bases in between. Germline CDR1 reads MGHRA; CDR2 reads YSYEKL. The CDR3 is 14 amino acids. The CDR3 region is CASSQGGGRSPLHF. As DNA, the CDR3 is TGCGCCAGCAGCCAAGGGGGGGGGCGGTCACCCCTCCACTTT.